This T cell receptor (beta chain) was captured by sequencing in a study of T cells after yellow fever vaccination. Via MiXCR, TCRdb re-called the 5' RACE reads, giving one row per CDR3 protein. The sample consists of about 340,000 distinct CDR3 sequences, around an eighth of them appearing once. The germline V and J ends were trimmed by 0 bases and 8 bases, with 13 bases remaining between them. The CDR3 runs 15 residues. In germline, CDR1 is LGHNA, CDR2 YNFKEQ. V gene TRBV4-2 combines with J gene TRBJ1-4; TRBD1 might be the D (5 bases). This TCR came from a young man who received the YFV17D yellow fever vaccine. The sequenced sample was CD4+ T cells sorted from PBMCs, obtained 15 days after the yellow fever booster vaccination. CDR3 sequence (DNA): TGTGCCAGCAGCCAAGAATTGGGGGGGAGCGAAAAACTGTTTTTT. It encodes CASSQELGGSEKLFF.